This TCR beta chain was obtained from a study of OX40 agonist ivuxolimab in advanced cancers. Libraries were prepared by immunoSEQ multiplex PCR; TCRdb keeps only in-frame clonotypes and omits some of them. The table lists roughly 70,000 clones, 85% of them singletons. Germline V gene data show CDR1 as SGHAT and CDR2 as FQNNGV. Trimming left V 1 base short and J 3 bases short, with 12 bases between. The CDR3 spans 15 residues. The sample here was CD4+ or CD8+ T cells sorted from blood, taken in a trial of the OX40 agonist ivuxolimab. This receptor was identified in an adult with an advanced solid tumor such as melanoma, head and neck, liver or kidney cancer. The V gene is TRBV11-2, the J gene TRBJ1-2, with D uncertain. The DNA of the CDR3 is TGTGCCAGCAGCTTAGCCGCGTCGCGATACTATGGCTACACCTTC. It encodes CASSLAASRYYGYTF. The complete variable domain, with remaining parts taken from reference TRBV11-2 and TRBJ1-2, reads EAGVAQSPRYKIIEKRQSVAFWCNPISGHATLYWYQQILGQGPKLLIQFQNNGVVDDSQLPKDRFSAERLKGVDSTLKIQPAKLEDSAVYLCASSLAASRYYGYTFGSGTRLTVV.